The 29 T cell receptor beta chains listed next were all sequenced from one sample in a study of technical replicates of blood from several donors. Data came from immunoSEQ multiplex PCR; TCRdb stores just in-frame clones and leaves some out. The repertoire holds roughly 72,000 clones, with roughly 94% as singletons. The sample taken for sequencing was T cells isolated from PBMCs. The receptors originated from a human donor in good health.

This chain joins TRBV5-1 and TRBJ1-5; 10 bases agree with TRBD1. The CDR3 loop spans 15 amino acids. J lost 3 bases, V lost 4 bases, and 4 bases had no gene match. CDR1 SGHRS and CDR2 YFSETQ come from the germline V gene. In nucleotides, the CDR3 is TGCGCCAGCAGCATGACAGGGGGCGACAATCAGCCCCAGCATTTT. Its protein product is CASSMTGGDNQPQHF.

The genes are TRBV6-5 and TRBJ2-2; tentatively, D is TRBD1 (5 bases). The CDR3 spans 13 residues. The V end was cut by 6 bases, the J end by 4 bases, with 9 bases between. Germline V gives CDR1 MNHEY, CDR2 SVGAGI. The CDR3 DNA follows: TGTGCCAGCAGCAGACAGTTCACCGGGGAGCTGTTTTTT. This gives the protein CASSRQFTGELFF.

The chain combines TRBV29-1 with TRBJ1-1; a weak D match, TRBD1 (5 bases). V was pared by 5 bases and J by 3 bases, with 13 bases between. This CDR3 is built from 13 residues. Germline V gene data show CDR1 as SQVTM and CDR2 as ANQGSEA. The CDR3 reads CSVSWGAYTEAFF. The DNA for the CDR3 is TGCAGCGTTTCATGGGGCGCATACACTGAAGCTTTCTTT.

The CDR3 here is CASSPTLAGEVEDTQYF. The CDR3 bases are TGTGCCAGCAGCCCTACACTAGCGGGAGAGGTAGAAGATACGCAGTATTTT. V is TRBV13 and J is TRBJ2-3, with 11 bases that match TRBD2. Germline CDR1 and CDR2: PRHDT and FYEKMQ (reference sequence). This CDR3 contains 17 residues. With V trimmed by 5 bases and J by 5 bases, 12 bases remained unmatched. Drawing the rest from reference TRBV13 and TRBJ2-3, the complete variable domain is AAGVIQSPRHLIKEKRETATLKCYPIPRHDTVYWYQQGPGQDPQFLISFYEKMQSDKGSIPDRFSAQQFSDYHSELNMSSLELGDSALYFCASSPTLAGEVEDTQYFGPGTRLTVL.

The chain recombines TRBV2 with TRBJ2-7; perhaps TRBD2 as D (6 bases). This CDR3 contains 15 residues. Germline V gene data show CDR1 as SNHLY and CDR2 as FYNNEI. V shed 6 bases and J shed 4 bases, with 19 bases lying between them. The CDR3 sequence: CASREIVTREYEQYF. The CDR3 DNA reads TGTGCCAGCAGAGAAATCGTGACTAGAGAGTACGAGCAGTACTTC.

The chain joins TRBV19 to TRBJ1-5; D gene ambiguous. The germline gives CDR1 LNHDA, CDR2 SQIVND (reference sequence). The CDR3 totals 14 residues. V lost 4 bases and J 3 bases, leaving 10 bases between the germline ends. The CDR3 reads CASSTSGYNQPQHF. The DNA of the CDR3 is TGTGCCAGTAGTACGTCGGGGTACAATCAGCCCCAGCATTTT. The full variable domain, its missing parts supplied by reference TRBV19 and TRBJ1-5, is DGGITQSPKYLFRKEGQNVTLSCEQNLNHDAMYWYRQDPGQGLRLIYYSQIVNDFQKGDIAEGYSVSREKKESFPLTVTSAQKNPTAFYLCASSTSGYNQPQHFGDGTRLSIL.

The chain has TRBV13 and TRBJ2-2, with 7 bases lining up with TRBD2. Germline-derived CDR1 and CDR2 are PRHDT and FYEKMQ (reference sequence). The ends lost 5 bases at V and 6 bases at J; junction bases unmatched: 9. The CDR3 totals 15 residues. The CDR3 region has the DNA TGTGCCAGCAGCCCGGGCGGCGGGAGTGCCGGGGAGCTGTTTTTT. Translating gives CASSPGGGSAGELFF.

V is TRBV7-8 and J is TRBJ2-7; D is ambiguous. V shed 3 bases and J shed 0 bases, with 9 bases lying between them. Germline loops: CDR1 SGHVS, CDR2 FQNEAQ. The CDR3 is 14 amino acids. In DNA, the CDR3 is TGTGCCAGCAGCTTCATTGGCAGCTCCTACGAGCAGTACTTC. It yields the protein CASSFIGSSYEQYF. The whole variable domain, remainder taken from reference TRBV7-8 and TRBJ2-7, is GAGVSQSPRYKVAKRGQDVALRCDPISGHVSLFWYQQALGQGPEFLTYFQNEAQLDKSGLPSDRFFAERPEGSVSTLKIQRTQQEDSAVYLCASSFIGSSYEQYFGPGTRLTVT.

The chain employs TRBV27 and TRBJ2-7; weak D call: TRBD1 (6 bases). Germline values: CDR1 MNHEY, CDR2 SMNVEV (reference sequence). V lost 6 bases to trimming and J lost 3 bases, with 12 bases between them. The CDR3 has 13 residues. CDR3 amino acids: CASRRQDSYEQYF. The CDR3 DNA reads TGTGCCAGCAGAAGACAGGATAGCTACGAGCAGTACTTC.

V and J are TRBV7-3 and TRBJ1-1; 8 bases align to TRBD1. Germline CDR1 and CDR2: SGHTA and FQGTGA. The CDR3 covers 13 residues. Losses at the gene ends were 5 bases for V and 4 bases for J; bases not matched to a gene: 3. CDR3 sequence (DNA): TGTGCCAGCAGCGCGCAGGGGGCCACTGAAGCTTTCTTT. Encoded protein: CASSAQGATEAFF.

The chain recombines TRBV27 with TRBJ2-7, with TRBD1 as a possible D gene (5 bases). CDR3 size: 13 residues. Germline V gene data show CDR1 as MNHEY and CDR2 as SMNVEV (reference sequence). With 3 bases removed from V and 3 bases from J, the gap between germline ends came to 9 bases. CDR3 sequence reads: CASSLARDYEQYF. The CDR3 DNA sequence: TGTGCCAGCAGTTTGGCCAGGGACTACGAGCAGTACTTC.

The chain joins TRBV5-1 to TRBJ2-5; tentatively, D is TRBD1 (6 bases). Germline CDR1 SGHRS, CDR2 YFSETQ. The CDR3 totals 12 residues. Trimming took 0 bases from V and 9 from J, leaving 9 bases between them. The CDR3 DNA follows: TGCGCCAGCAGCTTGGCCCCAGGGGCCCAGTACTTC. Translating it yields CASSLAPGAQYF.

The genes are TRBV5-4 and TRBJ1-2; D ambiguous. With 4 bases removed from V and 8 bases from J, the gap between germline ends came to 15 bases. CDR1 is SGHNT and CDR2 is YYREEE in the germline V gene (reference sequence). CDR3 length equals 13 residues. CDR3 protein: CASSPGGNRGYTF. DNA of the CDR3: TGTGCCAGCAGCCCTGGAGGGAATCGGGGCTACACCTTC.

The gene calls are TRBV27 and TRBJ2-5; maybe TRBD1 (6 bases). Germline values: CDR1 MNHEY, CDR2 SMNVEV (reference sequence). Trimming removed 2 bases at V and 2 bases at J, with 6 bases between. The CDR3 has 13 amino acids. CDR3 in DNA: TGTGCCAGCAGTTTAAGGGGGCAAGAGACCCAGTACTTC. Translated: CASSLRGQETQYF.

This chain uses TRBV27 with TRBJ2-3; D may be TRBD1 (5 bases). V was trimmed by 8 bases and J by 0 bases, leaving 18 bases between them. In germline, CDR1 is MNHEY, CDR2 SMNVEV (reference sequence). The CDR3 runs 16 residues. CDR3: CASGGHIQTSTDTQYF. CDR3 nucleotide sequence: TGTGCCAGCGGCGGACACATTCAGACTAGCACAGATACGCAGTATTTT.

This clone was seen just once. The rearrangement uses TRBV19 and TRBJ2-2, with 9 nucleotides matching TRBD2. This CDR3 has 16 residues. Trimming at V came to 4 bases and at J to 4 bases, leaving 7 bases not matched to a gene. Germline CDR1 reads LNHDA; CDR2 reads SQIVND (reference sequence). The chain's CDR3 is CASSTYSGRGTGELFF. CDR3 bases: TGTGCCAGTAGTACCTATAGCGGGAGAGGCACCGGGGAGCTGTTTTTT.

V usage is TRBV30 and J usage is TRBJ2-5, with D possibly TRBD2 on 6 matching bases. CDR3 length: 12 amino acids. Trimming took 2 bases from V and 5 from J, leaving 9 bases between them. The germline CDR1 and CDR2 sequences are GTSNPN and SVGIG (reference sequence). For the CDR3, the DNA is TGTGCCTGGAGTCGGGGGAGTGAGACCCAGTACTTC. This encodes CAWSRGSETQYF.

The chain couples TRBV25-1 to TRBJ2-7; a weak D match, TRBD1 (6 bases). The CDR3 runs 14 residues. V lost 4 bases and J 4 bases, leaving 14 bases between the germline ends. Germline assignment: CDR1 MGHDK and CDR2 SYGVNS. In nucleotides, the CDR3 is TGTGCCAGCAGTGCATCAGGGGTTGAGTACGAGCAGTACTTC. Protein product: CASSASGVEYEQYF.

This sequence joins TRBV27 and TRBJ1-1, with a possible D match to TRBD1 (5 bases). This CDR3 contains 15 residues. V lost 2 bases to trimming and J lost 1 base, with 11 bases between them. Germline V CDR1 and CDR2: MNHEY, SMNVEV (reference sequence). CDR3 nucleotides: TGTGCCAGCAGTTTAAAGGGACTGCCGAACACTGAAGCTTTCTTT. It codes for CASSLKGLPNTEAFF.

The chain couples TRBV7-2 to TRBJ2-5, with D hard to call. The CDR3 has 16 residues. Per the germline V gene, CDR1 is SGHTA and CDR2 is FQGNSA. Trimming pared 0 bases from V and 2 bases from J, leaving 13 bases between. The CDR3 is CASSLARGLTQETQYF. The CDR3 nucleotides are TGTGCCAGCAGCTTAGCGCGAGGATTAACTCAAGAGACCCAGTACTTC. Full variable domain (rest looked up from reference TRBV7-2 and TRBJ2-5): GAGVSQSPSNKVTEKGKDVELRCDPISGHTALYWYRQSLGQGLEFLIYFQGNSAPDKSGLPSDRFSAERTGGSVSTLTIQRTQQEDSAVYLCASSLARGLTQETQYFGPGTRLLVL.

This clone was detected once. The chain couples TRBV27 to TRBJ2-7; no reliable D call. The V gene's germline CDR1 is MNHEY and CDR2 SMNVEV (reference sequence). The CDR3 covers 13 residues. The germline V and J ends were trimmed by 5 bases and 0 bases, with 8 bases remaining between them. The CDR3 coding sequence is TGTGCCAGCAGTCTAAGCGCCTCCTACGAGCAGTACTTC. Its protein is CASSLSASYEQYF.

The table lists this clone with a count of one. This sequence joins TRBV7-9 and TRBJ2-5; TRBD1 aligns across 8 bases. Germline CDR1 and CDR2: SEHNR and FQNEAQ (reference sequence). This CDR3 spans 13 amino acids. V was pared by 7 bases and J by 5 bases, with 6 bases of the junction left unmatched. CDR3 sequence reads: CASKLRQGETQYF. For the CDR3, the DNA is TGTGCCAGCAAGCTGAGACAGGGGGAGACCCAGTACTTC.

The chain's CDR3 is CASSISGASYNEQFF. The DNA of the CDR3 is TGTGCCAGCAGTATTAGCGGAGCATCTTACAATGAGCAGTTCTTC. V gene TRBV28 combines with J gene TRBJ2-1, with D perhaps matching TRBD2 (6 bases). The germline gives CDR1 MDHEN, CDR2 SYDVKM. The V end lost 5 bases, the J end lost 4 bases, and 15 bases lay between the germline ends. The CDR3 has 15 amino acids.

The V and J genes are TRBV9 and TRBJ2-7, with 7 bases lining up with TRBD2. This CDR3 region has 15 residues. V lost 0 bases to trimming and J lost 2 bases; unmatched junction nucleotides: 5. Germline CDR1 reads SGDLS; CDR2 reads YYNGEE. The CDR3: CASSVGSGTTYEQYF. The CDR3 coding sequence is TGTGCCAGCAGCGTAGGAAGCGGGACCACCTACGAGCAGTACTTC.

The chain employs TRBV28 and TRBJ1-4; 8 bases align to TRBD1. This CDR3 is 16 amino acids long. Trimming cost V 1 base and J 8 bases; bases outside gene matches: 9. Germline CDR1 and CDR2: MDHEN and SYDVKM. CDR3 residues: CASSLFLGQAREKLFF. The CDR3 DNA reads as TGTGCCAGCAGTTTATTCCTGGGACAGGCCCGGGAAAAACTGTTTTTT.

This clone was observed a single time. This chain joins TRBV6-6 and TRBJ1-5, with D maybe TRBD1 (6 bases). This CDR3 is built from 14 residues. Germline CDR1 reads MNHNY; CDR2 reads SVGAGI (reference sequence). Trimming took 6 bases from V and 4 from J, leaving 13 bases between them. The CDR3, as DNA: TGTGCCAGCAGAAGGGAGGGGGAGAATCAGCCCCAGCATTTT. Translating it yields CASRREGENQPQHF.

The chain has TRBV30 and TRBJ2-7; tentative D call: TRBD1 (5 bases). The V and J ends lost 5 bases and 2 bases respectively, with 10 bases between them. The germline CDR1 and CDR2 sequences are GTSNPN and SVGIG (reference sequence). This CDR3 region has 12 residues. The CDR3, as DNA: TGTGCCTGGGGACACTCGACCTACGAGCAGTACTTC. Amino acid sequence: CAWGHSTYEQYF.

This clone was seen only once. The chain links TRBV15 to TRBJ1-4; D call uncertain. V lost 0 bases, J lost 4 bases, and 15 bases lay in between. The CDR3 spans 17 residues. Germline CDR1 reads LNHNV; CDR2 reads YYDKDF (reference sequence). The CDR3 nucleotides read TGTGCCACCAGCAGAGATTATTCGGCACAGTATAATGAAAAACTGTTTTTT. It specifies CATSRDYSAQYNEKLFF.

V is TRBV11-3 and J is TRBJ2-1; 9 nucleotides agree with TRBD2. Germline assignment: CDR1 SGHNT and CDR2 YENEEA. V was pared by 0 bases and J by 6 bases, with 6 bases of the junction left unmatched. The CDR3 sequence is 16 residues long. CDR3 bases: TGTGCCAGCAGCTTAGATATGGCGGGAGGGGGCAATGAGCAGTTCTTC. It codes for CASSLDMAGGGNEQFF.